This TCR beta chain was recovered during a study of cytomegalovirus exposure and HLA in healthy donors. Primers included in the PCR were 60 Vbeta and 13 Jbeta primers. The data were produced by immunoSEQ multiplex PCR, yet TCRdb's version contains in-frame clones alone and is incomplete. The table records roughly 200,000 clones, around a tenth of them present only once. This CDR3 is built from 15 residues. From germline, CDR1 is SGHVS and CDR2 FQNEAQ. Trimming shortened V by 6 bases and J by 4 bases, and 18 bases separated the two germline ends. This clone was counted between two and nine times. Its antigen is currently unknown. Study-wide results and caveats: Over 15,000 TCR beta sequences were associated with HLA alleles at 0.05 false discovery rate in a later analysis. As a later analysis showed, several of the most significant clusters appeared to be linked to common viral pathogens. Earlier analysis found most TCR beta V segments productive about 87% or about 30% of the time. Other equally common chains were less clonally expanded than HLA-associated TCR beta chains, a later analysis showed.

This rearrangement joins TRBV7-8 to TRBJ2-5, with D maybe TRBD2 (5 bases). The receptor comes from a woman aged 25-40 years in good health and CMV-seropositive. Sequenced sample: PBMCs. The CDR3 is CASRPRARVGETQYF. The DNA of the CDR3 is TGTGCCAGCAGGCCTAGGGCGAGGGTGGGAGAGACCCAGTACTTC.